The 20 T cell receptor beta chains reported below all come from one sample, sequenced in a study of T cells in Graves' hyperthyroidism and ophthalmopathy. RNA transcripts provided the source from which TCR beta CDR3 regions were amplified. Primed by the HTBI set, a first-round RT-PCR was run on the TCR CDR3. TCRdb itself ran the multiplex PCR reads through MiXCR, one entry per CDR3 protein. The data contain 550,000 to 600,000 distinct CDR3 sequences, 12% to 15% of them singletons. Sample: blood. All receptors come from a woman between 18 and 29 years old with Graves' ophthalmopathy.

This clonotype was counted many times. The chain joins TRBV6-1 to TRBJ1-1, with D maybe TRBD1 (5 bases). V was pared by 4 bases and J by 5 bases, with 14 bases between. CDR1 is MNHNS, CDR2 SASEGT, per germline. The CDR3 has 14 amino acids. CDR3 region: CASSGGAIWTEAFF. CDR3 sequence (DNA): TGTGCCAGCAGTGGAGGGGCAATCTGGACTGAAGCTTTCTTT.

At least ten counts were recorded for this clonotype. This chain uses TRBV12-3 or TRBV12-4 with TRBJ1-1; D call uncertain. V was cut by 7 bases and J by 0 bases, with 3 bases left in between. This CDR3 contains 11 residues. CDR3 sequence: CASTVNTEAFF. As DNA, the CDR3 is TGTGCCAGCACGGTGAACACTGAAGCTTTCTTT.

This clonotype was observed many times. The chain uses TRBV12-3 or TRBV12-4 and TRBJ2-7, with D unresolved. This CDR3 is 14 amino acids long. Trimming left V 6 bases short and J 0 bases short, with 12 bases between. CDR3 sequence reads: CASRASGISYEQYF. CDR3 in DNA: TGTGCCAGCAGAGCCTCTGGAATCTCCTACGAGCAGTACTTC.

This clonotype was seen many times. The chain recombines TRBV12-3 or TRBV12-4 with TRBJ2-2; D possibly corresponds to TRBD2 (6 bases). Trimming cost V 5 bases and J 14 bases, with 18 bases left between them. The CDR3 runs 13 residues. The CDR3 region has the DNA TGTGCCAGCAGTCCATCAACGACCGGGGGACTGTTTTTT. Residues: CASSPSTTGGLFF.

This clonotype showed up just a few times. The chain recombines TRBV28 with TRBJ2-7, with 10 bases identical to TRBD1. The J segment lost 4 bases and the V segment lost 6 bases, leaving 12 bases of the junction unmatched. Germline V gene data show CDR1 as MDHEN and CDR2 as SYDVKM. CDR3 length: 16 amino acids. The CDR3 protein is CASRGPPRDRGYEQYF. The CDR3 nucleotides are TGTGCCAGCAGGGGGCCCCCCCGGGACAGGGGTTACGAGCAGTACTTC.

This clonotype was seen many times. The V call is TRBV28, the J call TRBJ2-1; the D gene is possibly TRBD1 (6 bases). Trimming removed 4 bases at V and 8 bases at J, with 15 bases between. The CDR3 is 14 amino acids. Germline CDR1 is MDHEN and CDR2 is SYDVKM. In DNA form, the CDR3 reads TGTGCCAGCAGTTCCGGGACACCCACAGATGAGCAGTTCTTC. Protein sequence: CASSSGTPTDEQFF.

This clonotype was detected many times. The chain employs TRBV12-3 or TRBV12-4 and TRBJ2-7, with D perhaps assigned TRBD1 or TRBD2 (5 bases each). CDR3 size: 15 residues. V lost 5 bases, J lost 2 bases, and 16 bases lay in between. The CDR3 loop is CASSPNRDPTYEQYF. The DNA for the CDR3 is TGTGCCAGCAGTCCTAACCGGGACCCTACCTACGAGCAGTACTTC.

This clonotype occurred many times. The rearrangement uses TRBV28 and TRBJ1-4, with 7 bases matching TRBD1. J gave up 2 bases and V 5 bases, and 8 bases lay outside the gene matches. CDR1 is MDHEN, CDR2 SYDVKM, per germline. The CDR3 loop spans 16 amino acids. The CDR3 DNA reads TGTGCCAGCAGTAAAGACAGGGAGCTCACTAATGAAAAACTGTTTTTT. As protein: CASSKDRELTNEKLFF.

In this sample, this clonotype turned up many times. The V gene is TRBV7-3, the J gene TRBJ2-1; 10 bases map to TRBD2. V gave up 5 bases and J gave up 3 bases; unmatched junction bases: 13. The CDR3 is 18 residues long. Per germline, CDR1 SGHTA and CDR2 FQGTGA. The chain's CDR3 is CASSPRGLAGVNYNEQFF. The CDR3, as DNA: TGTGCCAGCAGCCCCCGGGGCCTAGCGGGAGTGAACTACAATGAGCAGTTCTTC. Variable domain in full (rest from reference TRBV7-3 and TRBJ2-1): GAGVSQTPSNKVTEKGKYVELRCDPISGHTALYWYRQSLGQGPEFLIYFQGTGAADDSGLPNDRFFAVRPEGSVSTLKIQRTERGDSAVYLCASSPRGLAGVNYNEQFFGPGTRLTVL.

This clonotype has at least ten counts. This chain joins TRBV10-3 and TRBJ1-1; no definite D call. CDR1 and CDR2 (germline): ENHRY, SYGVKD. The CDR3 runs 14 residues. Trimming pared 5 bases from V and 0 bases from J, leaving 10 bases between. CDR3 coding DNA: TGTGCCATCAGTTTTGCCAGCGTGAACACTGAAGCTTTCTTT. Its translation: CAISFASVNTEAFF.

This clonotype has more than one count but fewer than ten. The gene calls are TRBV2 and TRBJ2-7, with D perhaps TRBD1 (5 bases). Deletions cut 5 bases from V and 4 bases from J, with 21 bases between. Germline V gene sequence: CDR1 SNHLY, CDR2 FYNNEI. CDR3 length equals 16 residues. Here the CDR3 reads CASSHPQDNGAYEQYF. Here the CDR3 DNA reads TGTGCCAGCAGTCACCCTCAGGACAATGGGGCTTACGAGCAGTACTTC.

This clonotype was recorded many times. The chain recombines TRBV6-5 with TRBJ1-1; D gene uncertain. The germline CDR1 and CDR2 sequences are MNHEY and SVGAGI. The CDR3 extends over 14 amino acids. With 2 bases removed from V and 3 bases from J, the gap between germline ends came to 10 bases. The CDR3 DNA reads TGTGCCAGCAGTTACGAAGCCCTTTACACTGAAGCTTTCTTT. It specifies CASSYEALYTEAFF.

This clonotype was detected ten times or more. The J gene is TRBJ2-1, the V gene TRBV28; 8 bases fit TRBD2. This CDR3 is 15 amino acids long. The V gene's germline CDR1 is MDHEN and CDR2 SYDVKM. V shed 5 bases and J 6 bases; nucleotides not matched to a gene: 9. CDR3 region: CASSATSAIVNEQFF. CDR3 coding DNA: TGTGCCAGCAGTGCGACTAGCGCTATCGTCAATGAGCAGTTCTTC.

Regarding this clonotype: With a much larger clone just one base away, this may be a read error. The chain carries TRBV12-3 or TRBV12-4 and TRBJ1-2; D is uncertain. This CDR3 has 12 residues. Trimming pared 11 bases from V and 6 bases from J, leaving 16 bases between. CDR3: CAGMLGKDGYTF. CDR3 coding DNA: TGTGCCGGCATGCTGGGGAAGGATGGCTACACCTTC.

This sequence joins TRBV20-1 and TRBJ2-3; 11 nucleotides line up with TRBD2. Germline CDR1 is DFQATT and CDR2 is SNEGSKA (reference sequence). The CDR3 is made up of 15 amino acids. V lost 6 bases to trimming and J lost 5 bases; unmatched junction nucleotides: 10. This CDR3 is CSARQLAGAGDTQYF. CDR3 sequence (DNA): TGCAGTGCCAGGCAACTAGCGGGAGCTGGAGATACGCAGTATTTT.

The chain couples TRBV5-6 to TRBJ1-2; D might be TRBD1 (6 bases). The CDR3 spans 15 residues. V shed 3 bases and J shed 8 bases, with 20 bases lying between them. The germline CDR1 and CDR2 sequences are SGHDT and YYEEEE. CDR3 amino acids: CASSSGLAGGYGYTF. For the CDR3, the DNA is TGTGCCAGCAGCTCCGGACTAGCGGGGGGCTACGGCTACACCTTC.

This clonotype was recorded many times. The genes are TRBV27 and TRBJ2-1; D unresolved. The germline CDR1 and CDR2 sequences are MNHEY and SMNVEV (reference sequence). With 5 bases removed from V and 8 bases from J, the gap between germline ends came to 13 bases. This CDR3 region has 13 residues. CDR3 sequence reads: CASSPSYSDEQFF. The CDR3 DNA reads TGTGCCAGCAGTCCGTCTTATAGTGATGAGCAGTTCTTC.

This clonotype has ten or more counts. CDR3 DNA: TGTGCAACCAGCTTAGGTACCTCCCAAGAGACCCAGTACTTC. As protein: CATSLGTSQETQYF. The chain has TRBV7-6 and TRBJ2-5, with D hard to call. The CDR3 sequence is 14 residues long. Germline-derived CDR1 and CDR2 are SGHVS and FNYEAQ.

This clonotype was observed a few times. The V and J genes are TRBV27 and TRBJ1-6; D is perhaps TRBD1 (6 bases). V was shortened by 5 bases and J by 2 bases, with 16 bases between the two germline ends. There are 17 residues in the CDR3. Germline CDR1 reads MNHEY; CDR2 reads SMNVEV (reference sequence). Here the CDR3 reads CASSIGLGGAYNSPLHF. The CDR3 DNA sequence: TGTGCCAGCAGTATAGGCCTGGGGGGCGCCTATAATTCACCCCTCCACTTT.

In its sample, this clonotype was seen many times. The chain uses TRBV24-1 and TRBJ2-1; possibly TRBD1 or TRBD2 for D (6 bases each). This CDR3 has 13 residues. Germline V lookup: CDR1 KGHDR, CDR2 SFDVKD. Trimming pared 4 bases from V and 8 bases from J, leaving 11 bases between. The CDR3 region has the DNA TGTGCCACCAGTGACGGGGGCGAGGATGAGCAGTTCTTC. This translates into CATSDGGEDEQFF.